These 31 T cell receptor beta chains came from one sample sequenced in a study of vaccination and CD4 T cells after COVID-19. No antigen is known for these receptors. Cultured CD4+ T-cell DNA underwent Oncomine TCR Beta short-read sequencing. TCRdb itself ran the PCR reads through MiXCR, one entry per CDR3 protein. The sample has some 14,000 distinct CDR3 sequences, 24% seen once. As to treatment: roughly 11-day PBMC culture with coronavirus spike peptide pools or control peptides (ViraFEST assay). Specimen: CD4+ T cells from blood, cultured in vitro, collected after SARS-CoV-2 vaccination. All receptors come from a human donor who had recovered from COVID-19.

The chain combines TRBV19 with TRBJ1-2; 7 bases line up with TRBD1. The V segment lost 4 bases and the J segment 6 bases; nucleotides outside the gene matches: 5. This CDR3 has 13 amino acids. Germline loops: CDR1 LNHDA, CDR2 SQIVND (reference sequence). The CDR3 protein is CASSTNQGDGYTF. DNA for the CDR3: TGTGCCAGTAGTACCAACCAGGGGGATGGCTACACCTTC.

The V and J genes are TRBV20-1 and TRBJ1-1; D gene uncertain. The CDR3 sequence is 11 residues long. V lost 6 bases and J 2 bases, leaving 7 bases between the germline ends. Germline lookup yields CDR1 DFQATT and CDR2 SNEGSKA (reference sequence). The CDR3 region has the DNA TGCAGTGCCCTTCACAACACTGAAGCTTTCTTT. This gives the protein CSALHNTEAFF.

This chain uses TRBV24-1 with TRBJ2-2, with TRBD1 as a possible D gene (5 bases). The V gene lost 10 bases and the J gene lost 4 bases, with 9 bases spanning the gap. The CDR3 consists of 12 residues. Looked up from germline, CDR1 is KGHDR and CDR2 is SFDVKD. CDR3 coding DNA: TGTGCCACTCGACAGTTCACCGGGGAGCTGTTTTTT. It is translated as CATRQFTGELFF.

The rearrangement uses TRBV7-2 and TRBJ2-1; 7 nucleotides agree with TRBD2. CDR1 and CDR2 from the germline V gene are SGHTA and FQGNSA. The junction had 12 bases not matched to a gene; V was cut back by 4 bases and J by 9 bases. The CDR3 consists of 15 residues. CDR3 nucleotides: TGTGCCAGCAGCTACGCCGTCGGGGGGAAGGCTGAGCAGTTCTTC. Amino acids: CASSYAVGGKAEQFF.

The V and J genes are TRBV5-1 and TRBJ2-7; D may correspond to TRBD1 or TRBD2 (5 bases each). The CDR3 totals 12 residues. The V gene lost 4 bases and the J gene lost 10 bases, with 15 bases spanning the gap. CDR1 SGHRS and CDR2 YFSETQ come from the germline V gene. This CDR3 is CASSRDGAEQYF. CDR3 bases: TGCGCCAGCAGCAGGGACGGGGCGGAACAGTACTTC.

This clonotype was counted a few times. This chain joins TRBV7-3 and TRBJ1-1; no firm D call. The germline V and J ends were trimmed by 1 base and 1 base, with 4 bases remaining between them. The CDR3 covers 13 residues. Looked up from germline, CDR1 is SGHTA and CDR2 is FQGTGA. For the CDR3, the DNA is TGTGCCAGCAGCTTAAGGGGGAACACTGAAGCTTTCTTT. Its protein is CASSLRGNTEAFF.

V and J are TRBV5-1 and TRBJ1-1, with D unclear. Trimming took off 0 bases at V and 0 bases at J, with 15 bases between the two ends. The CDR3 consists of 17 residues. CDR1 and CDR2 from the germline V gene are SGHRS and YFSETQ. The CDR3 here is CASSLVVGGSMNTEAFF. The CDR3 DNA reads as TGCGCCAGCAGCTTGGTCGTAGGTGGCAGCATGAACACTGAAGCTTTCTTT.

This clonotype is categorized as large. V and J are TRBV12-3 or TRBV12-4 and TRBJ2-2, with D possibly being TRBD2 (6 bases). Between the trimmed V and J ends, which lost 5 bases and 1 base, there was a span of 17 bases. There are 17 residues in the CDR3. CDR3 in DNA: TGTGCCAGCAGTACCGACCCGACTAGGTGGAACACCGGGGAGCTGTTTTTT. This codes for CASSTDPTRWNTGELFF.

This clonotype is medium-sized by share. The chain is built from TRBV27 and TRBJ2-5; 10 bases are a match to TRBD1. CDR1 and CDR2 from the germline V gene are MNHEY and SMNVEV (reference sequence). This CDR3 is 14 amino acids long. The junction had 6 bases not matched to a gene; V was cut back by 3 bases and J by 8 bases. In DNA, the CDR3 is TGTGCCAGCAGTTTGGACAGGGGGTATAGCACCCAGTACTTC. This codes for CASSLDRGYSTQYF.

V is TRBV6-5 and J is TRBJ1-5; 9 bases agree with TRBD1. V shed 2 bases, J shed 6 bases, and the junction held 8 bases outside the gene matches. CDR3 length equals 16 residues. The germline gives CDR1 MNHEY, CDR2 SVGAGI. For the CDR3, the DNA is TGTGCCAGCAGTTACGCCACAGGGGGCGCGGGTCAGCCCCAGCATTTT. Amino acids: CASSYATGGAGQPQHF.

The chain carries TRBV4-3 and TRBJ1-5; D gene uncertain. Trimming removed 4 bases from V and 1 base from J, with 14 bases in between. The germline CDR1 and CDR2 sequences are LGHNA and YSLEER. This CDR3 contains 16 residues. In DNA, the CDR3 is TGCGCCAGCAGCCTAGATTACAGTAGAAGCAATCAGCCCCAGCATTTT. Translating gives CASSLDYSRSNQPQHF.

The V and J genes are TRBV5-6 and TRBJ2-7; TRBD1 might be the D (6 bases). The germline V gene has CDR1 SGHDT and CDR2 YYEEEE. V was trimmed by 1 base and J by 0 bases, leaving 17 bases between them. This CDR3 spans 17 amino acids. As DNA, the CDR3 is TGTGCCAGCAGCTTGTTAGGGGGACCTTATACCTCCTACGAGCAGTACTTC. It encodes CASSLLGGPYTSYEQYF.

This clonotype has just a few counts. The chain recombines TRBV24-1 with TRBJ1-1, with TRBD1 as a possible D gene (6 bases). The CDR3 contains 18 residues. From germline, CDR1 is KGHDR and CDR2 SFDVKD. With 5 bases removed from V and 6 bases from J, the gap between germline ends came to 27 bases. In nucleotides, the CDR3 is TGTGCCACCAGTGGCCTGAGGTGGGGACACCCAAGGGACGCTGAAGCTTTCTTT. It yields the protein CATSGLRWGHPRDAEAFF.

The sample holds a few counts of this clonotype. V gene TRBV7-3 combines with J gene TRBJ1-1; TRBD1 matches 8 bases. Trimming took 3 bases from V and 1 from J; bases not matched to a gene: 1. The CDR3 is 14 residues long. From germline, CDR1 is SGHTA and CDR2 FQGTGA. Here the CDR3 DNA reads TGTGCCAGCAGCTTTGGACAGGGGAACACTGAAGCTTTCTTT. Translating it yields CASSFGQGNTEAFF.

This sequence joins TRBV3-1 and TRBJ1-6; TRBD1 agrees at 7 bases. Trimming cost V 3 bases and J 10 bases; bases outside gene matches: 6. The CDR3 contains 14 residues. Looked up from germline, CDR1 is LGHDT and CDR2 is YNNKEL (reference sequence). The CDR3 nucleotides read TGTGCCAGCAGCCATCAGGGGGGCAAGTCACCCCTCCACTTT. Amino acids: CASSHQGGKSPLHF. The complete variable domain, with remaining parts taken from reference TRBV3-1 and TRBJ1-6, reads DTAVSQTPKYLVTQMGNDKSIKCEQNLGHDTMYWYKQDSKKFLKIMFSYNNKELIINETVPNRFSPKSPDKAHLNLHINSLELGDSAVYFCASSHQGGKSPLHFGNGTRLTVT.

J is TRBJ2-5 and V is TRBV7-2, with D perhaps matching TRBD1 or TRBD2 (6 bases each). CDR1 SGHTA and CDR2 FQGNSA come from the germline V gene. V dropped 4 bases and J dropped 5 bases, with 20 bases sitting between them. The CDR3 totals 16 residues. The CDR3 DNA reads TGTGCCAGCAGCTCTCAGGGGTTGGTTGGGGGGGAGACCCAGTACTTC. Its protein is CASSSQGLVGGETQYF.

This clonotype was seen a few times. The J gene is TRBJ2-7, the V gene TRBV7-8, with 8 nucleotides matching TRBD2. The CDR3 is 17 residues long. The germline CDR1 and CDR2 sequences are SGHVS and FQNEAQ. V was pared by 5 bases and J by 0 bases, with 12 bases of the junction left unmatched. The CDR3 region has the DNA TGTGCCAGCAGCCCAGGTGTAGCGGGATTGATCTCCTACGAGCAGTACTTC. This codes for CASSPGVAGLISYEQYF.

V gene TRBV20-1 combines with J gene TRBJ1-2, with D possibly being TRBD1 (5 bases). This CDR3 is 10 amino acids long. The V gene's germline CDR1 is DFQATT and CDR2 SNEGSKA (reference sequence). V was cut by 5 bases and J by 12 bases, with 13 bases left in between. The CDR3 DNA reads as TGCAGTGCTTCACAGGAAGGGGACACCTTC. Protein product: CSASQEGDTF.

This sequence joins TRBV28 and TRBJ1-5, with 8 positions matching TRBD1. CDR1 and CDR2 from the germline V gene are MDHEN and SYDVKM. The CDR3 consists of 16 residues. After removal of 8 bases from V and 1 base from J, the junction contained 10 bases not matched to a gene. Written as DNA, the CDR3 is TGTGCCAGCGGTATACCCCGGACAGGGAGCAATCAGCCCCAGCATTTT. As protein: CASGIPRTGSNQPQHF.

This clonotype was found a few times. The chain is built from TRBV6-5 and TRBJ2-7, with D perhaps matching TRBD2 (5 bases). The CDR3 length is 15 residues. The germline V gene has CDR1 MNHEY and CDR2 SVGAGI. V lost 0 bases and J 1 base, leaving 10 bases between the germline ends. The DNA of the CDR3 is TGTGCCAGCAGTTACTCCGCGGGTGTATCCTACGAGCAGTACTTC. Its protein is CASSYSAGVSYEQYF.

In its sample, this clonotype is medium-sized. V and J are TRBV20-1 and TRBJ2-7; TRBD2 matches 13 bases. The CDR3 extends over 15 amino acids. Trimming cost V 2 bases and J 6 bases; bases outside gene matches: 7. Germline assignment: CDR1 DFQATT and CDR2 SNEGSKA (reference sequence). CDR3 residues: CSARNRLAGGSEQYF. The CDR3 region has the DNA TGCAGTGCTAGAAACCGACTAGCGGGAGGTTCCGAGCAGTACTTC.

The chain uses TRBV7-2 and TRBJ1-1; 8 bases map to TRBD1. The CDR3 is made up of 18 amino acids. Germline values: CDR1 SGHTA, CDR2 FQGNSA. The trim removed 0 bases at V and 6 bases at J, leaving 15 bases unmatched. The CDR3 nucleotides read TGTGCCAGCAGCTTAGCGCTCAAACCACAGGGGGAAAGTGCTGAAGCTTTCTTT. Amino acids: CASSLALKPQGESAEAFF.

This clonotype has just a few counts. The chain carries TRBV10-3 and TRBJ1-2; TRBD1 might be the D (5 bases). Trimming shortened V by 0 bases and J by 4 bases, and 12 bases separated the two germline ends. Germline lookup yields CDR1 ENHRY and CDR2 SYGVKD. This CDR3 is built from 15 residues. The CDR3 reads CAISESGGLLYGYTF. The CDR3 DNA is TGTGCCATCAGTGAGTCGGGGGGATTACTCTATGGCTACACCTTC.

V gene TRBV20-1 combines with J gene TRBJ1-2, with D perhaps matching TRBD1 (6 bases). Per the germline V gene, CDR1 is DFQATT and CDR2 is SNEGSKA (reference sequence). Trimming left V 6 bases short and J 0 bases short, with 20 bases between. The CDR3 sequence is 16 residues long. In nucleotides, the CDR3 is TGCAGTGCCATAGATGACAGGCTCTCTTCTAACTATGGCTACACCTTC. This encodes CSAIDDRLSSNYGYTF.

This sequence joins TRBV5-6 and TRBJ2-4; D might be TRBD1 (5 bases). The CDR3 runs to 17 residues. Per germline, CDR1 SGHDT and CDR2 YYEEEE. V was trimmed by 6 bases and J by 0 bases, leaving 19 bases between them. This CDR3 reads CASTYWQGTLAKNIQYF. The CDR3 DNA sequence: TGTGCCAGCACCTACTGGCAGGGCACTCTAGCCAAAAACATTCAGTACTTC.

This clonotype was observed a few times. V gene TRBV30 combines with J gene TRBJ1-1; D unclear. The CDR3 is made up of 13 amino acids. With 0 bases removed from V and 0 bases from J, the gap between germline ends came to 5 bases. CDR1 and CDR2 from the germline V gene are GTSNPN and SVGIG (reference sequence). The CDR3 DNA follows: TGTGCCTGGAGTGTACGACTGAACACTGAAGCTTTCTTT. Translating it yields CAWSVRLNTEAFF.

V is TRBV29-1 and J is TRBJ2-7; 8 bases are shared with TRBD2. Germline values: CDR1 SQVTM, CDR2 ANQGSEA. The CDR3 has 12 residues. With V trimmed by 4 bases and J by 6 bases, 5 bases remained unmatched. CDR3 sequence (DNA): TGCAGCGTTGCGGGAGGGTCTAGCGAGCAGTACTTC. Amino acid sequence: CSVAGGSSEQYF.

This clonotype was seen a handful of times. The chain recombines TRBV30 with TRBJ2-3; D ambiguous. CDR1 and CDR2 (germline): GTSNPN, SVGIG (reference sequence). The CDR3 contains 12 residues. Trimming left V 1 base short and J 6 bases short, with 8 bases between. CDR3 DNA: TGTGCCTGGAGTGGCAAGTTGGATACGCAGTATTTT. Amino acid sequence: CAWSGKLDTQYF.

The gene calls are TRBV28 and TRBJ1-5; tentative D call: TRBD1 (5 bases). With 2 bases removed from V and 2 bases from J, the gap between germline ends came to 10 bases. In germline, CDR1 is MDHEN, CDR2 SYDVKM. The CDR3 is 15 amino acids. The CDR3 DNA is TGTGCCAGCAGTTTAGGGGGAGGGGGCAATCAGCCCCAGCATTTT. Amino acid sequence: CASSLGGGGNQPQHF.

The chain couples TRBV5-1 to TRBJ2-7, with D perhaps assigned TRBD1 or TRBD2 (5 bases each). Germline V lookup: CDR1 SGHRS, CDR2 YFSETQ. The CDR3 consists of 13 residues. V was clipped by 4 bases and J by 2 bases, with 10 bases between them. Here the CDR3 reads CASSPMGAYEQYF. The CDR3 DNA reads as TGCGCCAGCAGCCCCATGGGGGCCTACGAGCAGTACTTC.

The chain couples TRBV24-1 to TRBJ2-1; D ambiguous. The CDR3 has 13 residues. Germline CDR1 and CDR2: KGHDR and SFDVKD. V was clipped by 3 bases and J by 10 bases, with 12 bases between them. This CDR3 reads CATSDLRDSEQFF. The CDR3 bases are TGTGCCACCAGTGATCTAAGGGATTCCGAGCAGTTCTTC.